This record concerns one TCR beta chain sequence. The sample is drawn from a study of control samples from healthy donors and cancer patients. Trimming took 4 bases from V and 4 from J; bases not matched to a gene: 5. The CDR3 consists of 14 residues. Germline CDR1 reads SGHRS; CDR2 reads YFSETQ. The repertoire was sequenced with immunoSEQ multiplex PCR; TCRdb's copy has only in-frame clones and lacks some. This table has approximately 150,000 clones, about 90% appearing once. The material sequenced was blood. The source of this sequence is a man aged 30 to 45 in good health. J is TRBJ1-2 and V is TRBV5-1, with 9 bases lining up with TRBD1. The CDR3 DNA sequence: TGCGCCAGCAGCCTCCCGACAGGGGGCTATGGCTACACCTTC. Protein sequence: CASSLPTGGYGYTF. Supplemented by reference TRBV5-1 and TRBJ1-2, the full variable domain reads KAGVTQTPRYLIKTRGQQVTLSCSPISGHRSVSWYQQTPGQGLQFLFEYFSETQRNKGNFPGRFSGRQFSNSRSEMNVSTLELGDSALYLCASSLPTGGYGYTFGSGTRLTVV.